Listed below are T cell receptor beta chains from one sample, sequenced in a study of cytomegalovirus exposure and HLA in healthy donors. Assay used: immunoSEQ multiplex PCR; TCRdb lists only in-frame clones, some missing. The repertoire consists of roughly 120,000 clones, with approximately 81% occurring once and the leading ten covering approximately 4.3%. Sequenced input: PBMCs. The source of these receptors is a man aged 25-45 years in good health and CMV-seropositive. The CDR3 runs from the conserved cysteine through the conserved F or W. The D gene is left open where the match is weak. Expanded clones are given a class, and other clones once, few, many or no size at all.

J	V	size	D	CDR3	DNA
TRBJ2-4	TRBV28	once	-	CASSHEGEFKNSQYF	TGTGCCAGCAGTCACGAGGGGGAATTCAAAAACAGTCAGTACTTC
TRBJ1-1	TRBV10-1	-	-	CASRENRVYTEAFF	TGCGCCAGCAGGGAAAACAGGGTTTACACTGAAGCTTTCTTT
TRBJ1-2	TRBV5-1	-	-	CASSPAGGTGPYGYTF	TGCGCCAGCAGCCCGGCGGGCGGGACGGGTCCCTATGGCTACACCTTC
TRBJ2-7	TRBV9	once	-	CASSLRGSNYEQYF	TGTGCCAGCAGCCTCCGGGGATCCAACTACGAGCAGTACTTC
TRBJ2-3	TRBV27	-	-	CASSSQGPDTQYF	TGTGCCAGCAGTTCGCAGGGCCCAGATACGCAGTATTTT
TRBJ2-3	TRBV9	-	TRBD2	CASSVASGRATQYF	TGTGCCAGCAGCGTAGCTAGCGGGAGAGCTACGCAGTATTTT
TRBJ1-4	TRBV6-4	-	-	CASTSYRADNEKLFF	TGTGCCAGCACTTCCTACAGGGCGGATAATGAAAAACTGTTTTTT
TRBJ1-1	TRBV30	-	-	CAWSGGWTEAFF	TGTGCCTGGAGTGGAGGATGGACTGAAGCTTTCTTT
TRBJ2-7	TRBV4-3	-	TRBD2	CASSQALAGGEQYF	TGCGCCAGCAGCCAAGCACTAGCGGGGGGGGAGCAGTACTTC
TRBJ1-2	TRBV10-2	-	TRBD1	CASSETLTGGFNYGYTF	TGCGCCAGCAGCGAGACCTTGACAGGGGGGTTTAACTATGGCTACACCTTC
TRBJ2-1	TRBV5-4	-	TRBD2	CASSGGTSDYNEQFF	TGTGCCAGCAGCGGCGGGACTAGCGACTACAATGAGCAGTTCTTC
TRBJ2-5	TRBV5-6	-	-	CASRQGETQYF	TGTGCCAGCAGGCAGGGGGAGACCCAGTACTTC
TRBJ2-7	TRBV6-6	-	TRBD2	CASSWTSGGYEQYF	TGTGCCAGCAGTTGGACTAGCGGGGGGTACGAGCAGTACTTC
TRBJ2-7	TRBV7-9	-	-	CASSLEGGYYEQYF	TGTGCCAGCAGCTTAGAAGGGGGTTATTACGAGCAGTACTTC
TRBJ1-4	TRBV5-6	-	-	CASSYDWGAHNEKLFF	TGTGCCAGCAGCTATGACTGGGGAGCGCATAATGAAAAACTGTTTTTT
TRBJ2-5	TRBV4-3	-	-	CASSQDVGEAGETQYF	TGCGCCAGCAGCCAAGATGTAGGGGAGGCGGGAGAGACCCAGTACTTC
TRBJ1-1	TRBV5-5	-	-	CASSGRGGDFVAFF	TGTGCCAGCAGCGGGCGAGGTGGGGACTTTGTAGCTTTCTTT
TRBJ2-7	TRBV7-2	few	-	CASSLATTYEQYF	TGTGCCAGCAGCTTAGCGACTACCTACGAGCAGTACTTC
TRBJ1-2	TRBV14	-	-	CASSQAGRGNYGYTF	TGTGCCAGCAGCCAGGCTGGGAGGGGTAACTATGGCTACACCTTC
TRBJ2-7	TRBV4-2	once	-	CASSQVVSGSRREQYF	TGTGCCAGCAGCCAAGTGGTTTCCGGGAGTCGGCGCGAGCAGTACTTC
TRBJ2-3	TRBV7-3	-	-	CASSLDTSTDTQYF	TGTGCCAGCAGCTTAGACACTAGCACAGATACGCAGTATTTT
TRBJ2-7	TRBV7-9	-	TRBD2	CASSFGRGYEQYF	TGTGCCAGCAGCTTCGGGAGGGGCTACGAGCAGTACTTC
TRBJ2-2	TRBV11-1	once	TRBD1	CASSPGQGATGELFF	TGTGCCAGCAGCCCCGGACAGGGAGCCACCGGGGAGCTGTTTTTT
TRBJ2-1	TRBV5-6	-	TRBD2	CASSRLAGSLVEQFF	TGTGCCAGCAGCCGCCTAGCGGGGAGTTTGGTTGAGCAGTTCTTC
TRBJ2-2	TRBV18	-	-	CASSPLLTGHTGELFF	TGTGCCAGCTCACCCTTGCTGACAGGTCACACCGGGGAGCTGTTTTTT
TRBJ2-7	TRBV7-9	-	TRBD1	CASSWGQGITGQYF	TGTGCCAGCAGCTGGGGACAGGGTATCACGGGGCAGTACTTC
TRBJ2-7	TRBV29-1	-	-	CSVAGIEAVYEQYF	TGCAGCGTTGCAGGGATTGAGGCGGTTTACGAGCAGTACTTC
TRBJ1-5	TRBV6-6	-	-	CASSYRGSQPQHF	TGTGCCAGCAGTTACCGGGGTTCGCAGCCCCAGCATTTT
TRBJ2-7	TRBV4-3	-	-	CASSQEAGRSYEQYF	TGCGCCAGCAGCCAAGAGGCAGGGAGGTCCTACGAGCAGTACTTC
TRBJ1-3	TRBV5-1	-	-	CASSPEPVGAGNTIYF	TGCGCCAGCAGCCCGGAGCCGGTGGGAGCTGGAAACACCATATATTTT
TRBJ1-2	TRBV6-5	-	-	CASSYTGHLNYGYTF	TGTGCCAGCAGTTACACGGGACACCTTAACTATGGCTACACCTTC
TRBJ2-3	TRBV11-3	-	TRBD2	CASREGTRIDTQYF	TGTGCCAGCAGGGAAGGGACTAGGATAGATACGCAGTATTTT
TRBJ2-1	TRBV27	-	TRBD2	CASSFYREGRGEQFF	TGTGCCAGCAGTTTTTACCGGGAGGGCCGGGGTGAGCAGTTCTTC
TRBJ1-2	TRBV7-6	-	TRBD1	CASSSRTGFGYTF	TGTGCCAGCAGCTCCCGGACAGGCTTCGGCTACACCTTC
TRBJ1-5	TRBV18	-	TRBD1	CASSPMTGSYQPQHF	TGTGCCAGCTCACCAATGACAGGGTCTTATCAGCCCCAGCATTTT
TRBJ2-2	TRBV9	-	-	CASSPRIQGGNTGELFF	TGTGCCAGCAGCCCACGAATCCAGGGGGGGAACACCGGGGAGCTGTTTTTT
TRBJ1-3	TRBV5-5	-	-	CASSLGGYSGNTIYF	TGTGCCAGCAGCTTGGGAGGGTACTCTGGAAACACCATATATTTT
TRBJ1-6	TRBV6-5	-	-	CASQGTDNSPLHF	TGTGCCAGCCAGGGCACGGATAATTCACCCCTCCACTTT
TRBJ2-7	TRBV7-2	-	-	CASSLGLSSPEQYF	TGTGCCAGCAGCTTAGGGCTTTCGTCGCCCGAGCAGTACTTC
TRBJ1-1	TRBV30	few	-	CATFYRPRNTEAFF	TGTGCTACCTTTTACAGGCCGCGGAACACTGAAGCTTTCTTT
TRBJ2-1	TRBV9	once	TRBD2	CASSVVGAGVNEQFF	TGTGCCAGCAGCGTAGTGGGAGCGGGGGTCAATGAGCAGTTCTTC
TRBJ2-5	TRBV4-3	-	TRBD2	CASSPRTRTSGSSETQYF	TGCGCCAGCAGCCCGAGAACGCGGACTAGCGGGTCTTCGGAGACCCAGTACTTC